One and the same sample provided the 30 T cell receptor beta chains below, sequenced in a study of T-cell memory formation after mild COVID-19. TCRdb fed the 5' RACE reads into MiXCR, producing one record per CDR3 protein. The sample consists of hundreds of thousands of distinct CDR3 sequences, about a sixth of them appearing once. Sequencing was done on a sample of PBMCs or a T cell subset sorted from them (not recorded which). The receptors shown here come from a man aged 18-30 years who had mild COVID-19 (a few samples of this study predate the infection). Cell type and time point are not known.

The gene calls are TRBV6-6 and TRBJ2-3; 11 positions match TRBD2. In germline, CDR1 is MNHNY, CDR2 SVGAGI (reference sequence). The V and J ends lost 0 bases and 7 bases, in that order; junction bases with no gene match: 9. The length of the CDR3 is 17 residues. CDR3 nucleotides: TGTGCCAGCAGTTACTCAAGTAGCGGGGGGGTAGTGTATACGCAGTATTTT. This codes for CASSYSSSGGVVYTQYF.

This clonotype was detected only a few times. The chain recombines TRBV7-9 with TRBJ1-2, with a weak D call TRBD1 (5 bases). Germline V gene data show CDR1 as SEHNR and CDR2 as FQNEAQ (reference sequence). CDR3 size: 16 residues. V was shortened by 1 base and J by 8 bases, with 20 bases between the two germline ends. The CDR3 reads CASSLGSGGREKGYTF. The CDR3 region has the DNA TGTGCCAGCAGCTTAGGCTCCGGCGGCAGGGAGAAGGGCTACACCTTC.

This chain links TRBV11-3 with TRBJ2-6, with TRBD2 matching over 8 bases. The CDR3 spans 17 residues. The germline V gene encodes CDR1 SGHNT and CDR2 YENEEA. After removal of 1 base from V and 4 bases from J, the junction contained 6 bases not matched to a gene. The chain's CDR3 is CASSLGGGWVGANVLTF. CDR3 DNA: TGTGCCAGCAGCTTAGGCGGGGGGTGGGTCGGGGCCAACGTCCTGACTTTC. The variable domain in full, completed from reference TRBV11-3 and TRBJ2-6, reads EAGVVQSPRYKIIEKKQPVAFWCNPISGHNTLYWYLQNLGQGPELLIRYENEEAVDDSQLPKDRFSAERLKGVDSTLKIQPAELGDSAVYLCASSLGGGWVGANVLTFGAGSRLTVL.

This chain links TRBV6-5 with TRBJ2-3; 10 bases map to TRBD1. Trimming at V came to 5 bases and at J to 4 bases, leaving 6 bases not matched to a gene. The CDR3 consists of 15 residues. CDR1 is MNHEY and CDR2 is SVGAGI in the germline V gene. The CDR3 region has the DNA TGTGCCAGCAGTGTCCCCGGGACAGGGGCAGATACGCAGTATTTT. Translation: CASSVPGTGADTQYF.

This clonotype was found a few times. This CDR3 is CASSLRQGAAYEQYF. CDR3 DNA sequence: TGTGCCAGCAGCCTTCGACAGGGGGCTGCCTACGAGCAGTACTTC. The chain is built from TRBV3-1 and TRBJ2-7; 10 bases are a match to TRBD1. Unmatched junction bases numbered 5, after V lost 4 bases and J lost 2 bases. The CDR3 totals 15 residues. Germline assignment: CDR1 LGHDT and CDR2 YNNKEL (reference sequence).

A few counts support this clonotype. The J gene is TRBJ1-1, the V gene TRBV5-1, with D possibly matching TRBD1 (6 bases). The CDR3 spans 18 residues. The ends were cut back, 2 bases at V and 0 bases at J, with 20 bases in the middle. Germline loops: CDR1 SGHRS, CDR2 YFSETQ. CDR3 amino acids: CASSFRGPEPTLNTEAFF. The CDR3 DNA reads as TGCGCCAGCAGCTTTCGGGGGCCAGAACCGACCTTGAACACTGAAGCTTTCTTT.

This chain links TRBV7-9 with TRBJ1-1, with D hard to call. Germline V gene sequence: CDR1 SEHNR, CDR2 FQNEAQ (reference sequence). The CDR3 has 15 residues. The germline V and J ends were trimmed by 4 bases and 4 bases, with 16 bases remaining between them. The DNA of the CDR3 is TGTGCCAGCAGCTCTCCCTCAGCTGGTATCACTGAAGCTTTCTTT. Amino acid sequence: CASSSPSAGITEAFF.

V usage is TRBV9 and J usage is TRBJ2-3, with D uncertain. CDR3 length equals 14 residues. Germline-derived CDR1 and CDR2 are SGDLS and YYNGEE. V was pared by 4 bases and J by 3 bases, with 12 bases between. The CDR3 nucleotides read TGTGCCAGCAGCACATCGGGCACGACAGATACGCAGTATTTT. Its protein product is CASSTSGTTDTQYF.

The J gene is TRBJ2-1, the V gene TRBV7-8, with D possibly called TRBD1 or TRBD2 (5 bases each). The CDR3 covers 15 residues. With 3 bases removed from V and 11 bases from J, the gap between germline ends came to 20 bases. CDR1 is SGHVS, CDR2 FQNEAQ, per germline. CDR3 in DNA: TGTGCCAGCAGCTTGAACCCCGGGACCTCAAATAAGCAGTTCTTC. Translated: CASSLNPGTSNKQFF.

This clonotype has a handful of counts. The chain employs TRBV5-4 and TRBJ2-3, with a possible D match to TRBD1 (10 bases). The CDR3 length is 19 residues. Deletions cut 4 bases from V and 4 bases from J, with 28 bases between. The germline V gene encodes CDR1 SGHNT and CDR2 YYREEE (reference sequence). The CDR3 region has the DNA TGTGCCAGCAGCGCGGGACAGGGGCGACTAGCGGCAGGGGCAGATACGCAGTATTTT. It encodes CASSAGQGRLAAGADTQYF.

This clonotype has a handful of counts. The chain employs TRBV7-9 and TRBJ1-1; TRBD1 matches at 9 bases. CDR3 length: 13 residues. Germline lookup yields CDR1 SEHNR and CDR2 FQNEAQ (reference sequence). The V and J ends lost 4 bases and 8 bases, in that order; junction bases with no gene match: 5. This CDR3 is CASSSGQGNEAFF. The CDR3 DNA is TGTGCCAGCAGCTCCGGACAGGGGAACGAAGCTTTCTTT.

The V gene is TRBV20-1, the J gene TRBJ2-3; D perhaps matches TRBD2 (7 bases). Per the germline V gene, CDR1 is DFQATT and CDR2 is SNEGSKA (reference sequence). This CDR3 comprises 15 residues. Trimming left V 6 bases short and J 1 base short, with 17 bases between. Here the CDR3 DNA reads TGCAGTGCGCCCTCGGGGGGCGTAGGCACAGATACGCAGTATTTT. Its protein is CSAPSGGVGTDTQYF.

This clonotype was observed a few times. The chain couples TRBV4-2 to TRBJ2-1; the match to TRBD2 covers 13 bases. CDR1 is LGHNA, CDR2 YNFKEQ, per germline. Trimming removed 5 bases from V and 3 bases from J; junction bases left unmatched: 13. The CDR3 consists of 19 residues. CDR3 in amino acids: CASSSRGLAGDPSYNEQFF. CDR3 DNA: TGTGCCAGCAGCTCCCGAGGACTAGCGGGGGACCCTAGCTACAATGAGCAGTTCTTC.

The chain employs TRBV24-1 and TRBJ2-3, with a possible D match to TRBD1 (5 bases). The CDR3 length is 14 residues. Germline V gene lookup returns CDR1 KGHDR and CDR2 SFDVKD. V lost 6 bases, J lost 1 base, and 10 bases lay in between. CDR3 protein: CATSWGGRTDTQYF. For the CDR3, the DNA is TGTGCCACCAGTTGGGGCGGTCGCACAGATACGCAGTATTTT.

The table lists this clonotype with a few counts. The chain recombines TRBV20-1 with TRBJ1-5; TRBD1 aligns across 7 bases. Germline V gene data show CDR1 as DFQATT and CDR2 as SNEGSKA (reference sequence). Losses at the gene ends were 3 bases for V and 6 bases for J; bases not matched to a gene: 14. This CDR3 has 16 residues. The DNA for the CDR3 is TGCAGTGCTAGGGAGCCCGGGACAGTTGTGACTCAGCCCCAGCATTTT. This codes for CSAREPGTVVTQPQHF.

This chain joins TRBV18 and TRBJ1-4, with TRBD1 identical over 9 bases. The CDR3 runs 14 residues. J lost 7 bases, V lost 6 bases, and 6 bases had no gene match. CDR1 and CDR2 from the germline V gene are KGHSH and LQKENI. CDR3 protein: CASSYRGPAEKLFF. CDR3 DNA: TGTGCCAGCTCGTACAGGGGGCCTGCTGAAAAACTGTTTTTT.

This chain uses TRBV18 with TRBJ1-6; tentative D call: TRBD1 (6 bases). CDR1 and CDR2 from the germline V gene are KGHSH and LQKENI. There are 14 residues in the CDR3. V was cut by 3 bases and J by 5 bases, with 8 bases left in between. CDR3 sequence: CASSPPGDNSPLHF. CDR3 DNA sequence: TGTGCCAGCTCACCGCCAGGGGATAATTCACCCCTCCACTTT. The entire variable domain, with the rest obtained from reference TRBV18 and TRBJ1-6, is as follows: NAGVMQNPRHLVRRRGQEARLRCSPMKGHSHVYWYRQLPEEGLKFMVYLQKENIIDESGMPKERFSAEFPKEGPSILRIQQVVRGDSAAYFCASSPPGDNSPLHFGNGTRLTVT.

Note on this clonotype: At one end the junction does not follow the germline gene, possibly because of a read error. The rearrangement joins TRBV5-1 to TRBJ2-1; 11 bases are a match to TRBD1. The germline V gene has CDR1 SGHRS and CDR2 YFSETQ. CDR3 length equals 17 residues. DNA of the CDR3: TGCGCCAGGAGCTTCTCCCTCCGGGACAGGGGGGCGAATGAGCAGTTCTTC. Its translation: CARSFSLRDRGANEQFF.

V and J are TRBV11-2 and TRBJ2-7; maybe TRBD1 (6 bases). The V gene lost 5 bases and the J gene lost 5 bases, with 22 bases spanning the gap. The CDR3 has 16 amino acids. Germline loops: CDR1 SGHAT, CDR2 FQNNGV. The CDR3 here is CASSPRGLWGQDEQYF. In DNA form, the CDR3 reads TGTGCCAGCAGCCCCAGAGGTCTGTGGGGGCAGGACGAGCAGTACTTC.

V is TRBV20-1 and J is TRBJ2-7, with TRBD2 matching 9 bases. The trim removed 3 bases at V and 4 bases at J, leaving 1 base unmatched. CDR3 length: 12 residues. Germline assignment: CDR1 DFQATT and CDR2 SNEGSKA (reference sequence). This chain's CDR3 is CSARTSGYEQYV. For the CDR3, the DNA is TGCAGTGCTAGGACTAGCGGATACGAGCAGTACGTC.

The gene calls are TRBV12-5 and TRBJ1-1, with D hard to call. The CDR3 runs to 13 residues. Looked up from germline, CDR1 is LGHNT and CDR2 is FRNRAP. V was clipped by 3 bases and J by 4 bases, with 9 bases between them. CDR3 in DNA: TGTGCTAGTGGTTTTATGATCGGCACTGAAGCTTTCTTT. This encodes CASGFMIGTEAFF. The full variable domain, completed using reference TRBV12-5 and TRBJ1-1, is DARVTQTPRHKVTEMGQEVTMRCQPILGHNTVFWYRQTMMQGLELLAYFRNRAPLDDSGMPKDRFSAEMPDATLATLKIQPSEPRDSAVYFCASGFMIGTEAFFGQGTRLTVV.

In its sample, this clonotype was seen a few times. V usage is TRBV7-9 and J usage is TRBJ2-7; tentative D call: TRBD1 (6 bases). Germline CDR1 and CDR2: SEHNR and FQNEAQ (reference sequence). V was clipped by 5 bases and J by 7 bases, with 15 bases between them. This CDR3 contains 13 residues. CDR3 sequence (DNA): TGTGCCAGCAGCCCCGTAGGGGGACGGGAGCAGTACGTC. Amino acid sequence: CASSPVGGREQYV.

This clonotype was recorded a few times. This chain links TRBV11-2 with TRBJ1-2; 8 nucleotides align to TRBD1. Looked up from germline, CDR1 is SGHAT and CDR2 is FQNNGV. The CDR3 covers 14 residues. With V trimmed by 3 bases and J by 3 bases, 3 bases remained unmatched. The CDR3 region has the DNA TGTGCCAGCAGCTTGACACAGGGGGACTATGGCTACACCTTC. It is translated as CASSLTQGDYGYTF.

The gene calls are TRBV28 and TRBJ2-3; 10 positions agree with TRBD1. The CDR3 totals 16 residues. J lost 5 bases, V lost 4 bases, and 9 bases had no gene match. The V gene's germline CDR1 is MDHEN and CDR2 SYDVKM. In DNA form, the CDR3 reads TGTGCCAGCAGTTCTGCCGGGACAGGGGAGGGAGATACGCAGTATTTT. Translated, it gives CASSSAGTGEGDTQYF.

This chain connects TRBV9 to TRBJ2-6; 10 bases match TRBD1. The V gene end was trimmed by 0 bases and the J gene end by 0 bases; junction bases not matched to a gene: 3. CDR1 and CDR2 from the germline V gene are SGDLS and YYNGEE. The CDR3 sequence is 18 residues long. CDR3 sequence reads: CASSVAGQGGSGANVLTF. CDR3 DNA sequence: TGTGCCAGCAGCGTAGCCGGACAGGGGGGCTCTGGGGCCAACGTCCTGACTTTC.

CDR3 loop: CASSLPESGNTIYF. The CDR3 nucleotides read TGCGCCAGCAGCTTGCCAGAATCTGGAAACACCATATATTTT. The chain links TRBV5-1 to TRBJ1-3; no clear D. The CDR3 is 14 residues long. Germline V CDR1 and CDR2: SGHRS, YFSETQ. Trimming took off 1 base at V and 1 base at J, with 6 bases between the two ends.

The chain uses TRBV7-6 and TRBJ1-1; D is ambiguous. The V gene lost 5 bases and the J gene lost 1 base, with 17 bases spanning the gap. CDR1 SGHVS and CDR2 FNYEAQ come from the germline V gene. CDR3 size: 16 residues. CDR3 in DNA: TGTGCCAGCAGCCCGCCCCGGGAACGATGGAACACTGAAGCTTTCTTT. Protein product: CASSPPRERWNTEAFF.

This clonotype was found many times. The V call is TRBV5-4, the J call TRBJ2-1, with 9 positions matching TRBD1. Per the germline V gene, CDR1 is SGHNT and CDR2 is YYREEE (reference sequence). The CDR3 is made up of 13 amino acids. The ends lost 5 bases at V and 5 bases at J; junction bases unmatched: 2. For the CDR3, the DNA is TGTGCCAGCAGGACAGGGGGAAACAATGAGCAGTTCTTC. As protein: CASRTGGNNEQFF.

The chain recombines TRBV4-3 with TRBJ2-2; 10 bases match TRBD1. Germline lookup yields CDR1 LGHNA and CDR2 YSLEER. The J segment lost 4 bases and the V segment lost 5 bases, leaving 4 bases of the junction unmatched. This CDR3 region has 15 residues. This chain's CDR3 is CASSSGQGFTGELFF. Written as DNA, the CDR3 is TGCGCCAGCAGCTCGGGACAGGGGTTCACCGGGGAGCTGTTTTTT.

The chain links TRBV7-2 to TRBJ2-4; D tentatively fits TRBD1 or TRBD2 (5 bases each). CDR1 is SGHTA and CDR2 is FQGNSA in the germline V gene. The CDR3 length is 16 residues. Trimming left V 1 base short and J 6 bases short, with 16 bases between. CDR3 in amino acids: CASSLGGLGERNIQYF. CDR3 nucleotide sequence: TGTGCCAGCAGCTTAGGAGGGTTGGGGGAAAGAAACATTCAGTACTTC.